This passage covers 15 T cell receptor beta chains from one sample sequenced in a study of T cells in Graves' hyperthyroidism and ophthalmopathy. Amplified TCR beta CDR3 regions derived from RNA transcripts. Using the HTBI primer set, a first-round RT-PCR was run on the TCR CDR3. TCRdb re-analysed the multiplex PCR reads in MiXCR, keeping a single row per CDR3 protein. The repertoire includes roughly 380,000 distinct CDR3 sequences, approximately 15% of them detected once, and 9.5% to 11% sits in the top ten. The sequenced material came from blood. The receptors shown here come from a woman aged 55-70 years with Graves' hyperthyroidism.

In its sample, this clonotype was seen a few times. The chain combines TRBV27 with TRBJ2-1; TRBD1 is a possible D gene (5 bases). The germline V gene encodes CDR1 MNHEY and CDR2 SMNVEV (reference sequence). Trimming shortened V by 6 bases and J by 6 bases, and 9 bases separated the two germline ends. The CDR3 is made up of 12 amino acids. The CDR3 region has the DNA TGTGCCAGCAGCTACCAGGGCAATGAGCAGTTCTTC. It is translated as CASSYQGNEQFF.

This clonotype appeared a few times. J is TRBJ2-6 and V is TRBV5-4; TRBD1 might be the D (6 bases). V dropped 1 base and J dropped 1 base, with 9 bases sitting between them. In germline, CDR1 is SGHNT, CDR2 YYREEE (reference sequence). CDR3 size: 16 residues. The CDR3 region has the DNA TGTGCCAGCAGCTTGAACAGGGTGTCTGGGGCCAACGTCCTGACTTTC. Translation: CASSLNRVSGANVLTF.

There are many counts of this clonotype. The rearrangement links TRBV2 to TRBJ2-3, with a tentative D call TRBD2 (5 bases). Trimming took 5 bases from V and 0 from J, leaving 12 bases between them. Germline assignment: CDR1 SNHLY and CDR2 FYNNEI. This CDR3 region has 15 residues. The CDR3, as DNA: TGTGCCAGCAGTTCTCCGGGATCTAGCACAGATACGCAGTATTTT. Translated, it gives CASSSPGSSTDTQYF. The variable domain in full, completed from reference TRBV2 and TRBJ2-3, reads EPEVTQTPSHQVTQMGQEVILRCVPISNHLYFYWYRQILGQKVEFLVSFYNNEISEKSEIFDDQFSVERPDGSNFTLKIRSTKLEDSAMYFCASSSPGSSTDTQYFGPGTRLTVL.

There are many counts of this clonotype. The rearrangement uses TRBV2 and TRBJ2-5, with 7 bases fitting TRBD1. The trim removed 3 bases at V and 2 bases at J, leaving 3 bases unmatched. The length of the CDR3 is 14 residues. Germline V gene lookup returns CDR1 SNHLY and CDR2 FYNNEI. In DNA form, the CDR3 reads TGTGCCAGCAGTGACAGCAGGGGGCAAGAGACCCAGTACTTC. This translates into CASSDSRGQETQYF.

This clonotype was detected only a few times. The V call is TRBV7-2, the J call TRBJ1-6; D is ambiguous. The V end lost 1 base, the J end lost 5 bases, and 15 bases lay between the germline ends. CDR3 length equals 17 residues. Germline V lookup: CDR1 SGHTA, CDR2 FQGNSA. CDR3 protein: CASSLGHGLMDNSPLHF. The CDR3 DNA reads as TGTGCCAGCAGCTTAGGGCACGGGCTTATGGATAATTCACCCCTCCACTTT.

This clonotype was seen ten or more times. The rearrangement joins TRBV7-2 to TRBJ2-2; D gene unclear. Germline CDR1 is SGHTA and CDR2 is FQGNSA. This CDR3 has 16 amino acids. Trimming shortened V by 1 base and J by 4 bases, and 13 bases separated the two germline ends. The CDR3, as DNA: TGTGCCAGCAGCTTAGGAGGTATAGGGTTCACCGGGGAGCTGTTTTTT. This translates into CASSLGGIGFTGELFF.

This clonotype was counted at least ten times. This chain joins TRBV7-3 and TRBJ1-2; tentatively, D is TRBD1 (6 bases). CDR1 is SGHTA and CDR2 is FQGTGA in the germline V gene. The CDR3 length is 16 residues. Trimming removed 2 bases from V and 3 bases from J, with 16 bases in between. CDR3 residues: CASSLGGAGADYGYTF. In DNA form, the CDR3 reads TGTGCCAGCAGCTTAGGAGGTGCAGGGGCCGACTATGGCTACACCTTC.

This clonotype was counted a few times. In nucleotides, the CDR3 is TGTGCCAGCAGCCAAGATCTTGACAGATCTTCAATCAACTATGGCTACACCTTC. Residues: CASSQDLDRSSINYGYTF. V usage is TRBV4-2 and J usage is TRBJ1-2; TRBD1 might be the D (5 bases). The germline CDR1 and CDR2 sequences are LGHNA and YNFKEQ. V was clipped by 0 bases and J by 2 bases, with 19 bases between them. The CDR3 is 18 residues long.

This clonotype was counted many times. The rearrangement links TRBV6-1 to TRBJ2-3; 8 bases line up with TRBD2. The CDR3 length is 19 residues. CDR1 and CDR2 from the germline V gene are MNHNS and SASEGT. V was clipped by 2 bases and J by 3 bases; unmatched bases: 16. The CDR3 sequence is CASSEWGESGSQGTDTQYF. The CDR3 nucleotides read TGTGCCAGCAGTGAATGGGGGGAGAGCGGGAGCCAGGGAACAGATACGCAGTATTTT.

This clonotype was seen many times. The rearrangement joins TRBV30 to TRBJ1-5; D is uncertain. V lost 7 bases, J lost 8 bases, and 6 bases lay in between. Germline V gene sequence: CDR1 GTSNPN, CDR2 SVGIG (reference sequence). The CDR3 runs to 9 residues. CDR3 DNA sequence: TGTGCCTCGTGGGAGCCCCAGCATTTT. Translated, it gives CASWEPQHF.

The sample holds a few counts of this clonotype. J is TRBJ1-1 and V is TRBV19; D not certain. V lost 6 bases and J lost 5, with 16 bases in between. The germline V gene has CDR1 LNHDA and CDR2 SQIVND (reference sequence). There are 14 residues in the CDR3. The CDR3 coding sequence is TGTGCCAGTAGCCCACAAGGAATATCTACTGAAGCTTTCTTT. Its protein product is CASSPQGISTEAFF.

This clonotype was found many times. The chain links TRBV12-3 or TRBV12-4 to TRBJ2-7; 10 nucleotides agree with TRBD2. The CDR3 is 14 amino acids. After removal of 7 bases from V and 3 bases from J, the junction contained 6 bases not matched to a gene. Here the CDR3 DNA reads TGTGCCAGCACCCCGGGACTAGCGTTCTACGAGCAGTACTTC. Protein product: CASTPGLAFYEQYF.

This clonotype appeared many times. The chain employs TRBV11-3 and TRBJ2-1, with 8 bases aligning to TRBD2. The V and J ends lost 5 bases and 8 bases, in that order; junction bases with no gene match: 11. CDR3 size: 15 residues. Germline assignment: CDR1 SGHNT and CDR2 YENEEA. DNA for the CDR3: TGTGCCAGCAGCCTCATGGGGACTAGTATCTATGAGCAGTTCTTC. Protein product: CASSLMGTSIYEQFF.

The chain has TRBV7-9 and TRBJ1-1; D remains ambiguous. Germline V gene sequence: CDR1 SEHNR, CDR2 FQNEAQ (reference sequence). The CDR3 covers 13 residues. V gave up 1 base and J gave up 8 bases, with 11 bases separating them. CDR3 in amino acids: CASSLVLREEAFF. The CDR3 DNA reads as TGTGCCAGCAGCTTAGTTCTTCGGGAGGAAGCTTTCTTT.

This clonotype was counted many times. This chain connects TRBV4-1 to TRBJ2-3; D is perhaps TRBD1 (5 bases). This CDR3 has 18 residues. CDR1 MGHRA and CDR2 YSYEKL come from the germline V gene. V lost 4 bases and J 2 bases, leaving 22 bases between the germline ends. CDR3 sequence (DNA): TGCGCCAGCAGCCCAGCCGACCTGGGGCTAATTCTCACAGATACGCAGTATTTT. Translating gives CASSPADLGLILTDTQYF.